This TCR beta chain was captured by sequencing in a study of blood T cell repertoires in COVID-19. The repertoire was sequenced with immunoSEQ multiplex PCR; TCRdb's copy has only in-frame clones and lacks some. The table shows 120,000 to 150,000 clones, with approximately 85% occurring only once. The CDR3 is 18 residues long. The germline gives CDR1 SGHRS, CDR2 YFSETQ. The ends lost 0 bases at V and 10 bases at J; junction bases unmatched: 15. Material: peripheral blood. This sequence was found in a woman in her sixties or seventies with COVID-19, enrolled during active disease. This chain uses TRBV5-1 with TRBJ1-6; 8 nucleotides agree with TRBD1. CDR3 bases: TGCGCCAGCAGCTTGGTCTTTCGAGGACAGGGTCGGGGGTCACCCCTCCACTTT. Translating gives CASSLVFRGQGRGSPLHF.